These 21 T cell receptor beta chains were sequenced from one sample in a study of blood T cell repertoires in COVID-19. The table came from immunoSEQ multiplex PCR; TCRdb's copy has only in-frame clones and leaves some out. Among 100,000 to 150,000 clones listed, about 80% were seen once. Sample: peripheral blood. All receptors derive from a man aged 60 to 69 with acute or convalescent COVID-19.

This chain uses TRBV27 with TRBJ1-6; 9 bases align to TRBD1. Trimming removed 3 bases from V and 6 bases from J; junction bases left unmatched: 3. CDR1 is MNHEY, CDR2 SMNVEV, per germline (reference sequence). The CDR3 runs 15 residues. CDR3 sequence (DNA): TGTGCCAGCAGTTTCGGGACAGGGCTTAATTCACCCCTCCACTTT. Residues: CASSFGTGLNSPLHF.

The chain couples TRBV27 to TRBJ2-5, with D perhaps matching TRBD1 (6 bases). Germline V gives CDR1 MNHEY, CDR2 SMNVEV (reference sequence). Trimming took 6 bases from V and 5 from J, leaving 16 bases between them. CDR3 size: 14 residues. CDR3 region: CASRLWQGHETQYF. As DNA, the CDR3 is TGTGCCAGCAGGTTGTGGCAGGGGCATGAGACCCAGTACTTC.

V usage is TRBV3-1 (or the pseudogene TRBV3-2) and J usage is TRBJ2-7, with D possibly being TRBD2 (5 bases). CDR1 is LGHDT and CDR2 is YNNKEL in the germline V gene (reference sequence). V lost 3 bases, J lost 2 bases, and 8 bases lay in between. The CDR3 contains 13 residues. The CDR3 coding sequence is TGTGCCAGCAGCCACGGGGTCACCTACGAGCAGTACTTC. This translates into CASSHGVTYEQYF.

In its sample, this clone was seen many times. The chain joins TRBV18 to TRBJ2-7; D call uncertain. This CDR3 is 14 amino acids long. Germline V lookup: CDR1 KGHSH, CDR2 LQKENI. Trimming took off 6 bases at V and 1 base at J, with 13 bases between the two ends. The CDR3 sequence: CASSRNPGSYEQYF. The CDR3 region has the DNA TGTGCCAGCTCCAGGAACCCAGGATCCTACGAGCAGTACTTC.

About this clone: Since a much larger clone is just one base distant, this may be a read error. The chain employs TRBV27 and TRBJ2-7; 10 nucleotides align to TRBD1. The CDR3 is made up of 14 amino acids. Germline assignment: CDR1 MNHEY and CDR2 SMNVEV (reference sequence). V lost 6 bases and J lost 4; bases outside the gene matches: 6. CDR3 protein: CASSPRTGGYEQYF. As DNA, the CDR3 is TGTGCCAGCAGCCCCCGGACAGGGGGTTACGAGCAGTACTTC.

This CDR3 reads CASSTSGTGQGEQYF. The CDR3 region has the DNA TGTGCCAGTAGTACCTCCGGGACAGGGCAAGGGGAGCAGTACTTC. The chain carries TRBV19 and TRBJ2-7; 9 nucleotides agree with TRBD1. CDR1 and CDR2 from the germline V gene are LNHDA and SQIVND (reference sequence). Trimming at V came to 4 bases and at J to 7 bases, leaving 11 bases not matched to a gene. The CDR3 has 15 residues.

This chain connects TRBV7-3 to TRBJ2-1; the D gene is possibly TRBD1 (5 bases). The CDR3 is made up of 15 amino acids. V lost 2 bases to trimming and J lost 3 bases, with 11 bases between them. Germline V CDR1 and CDR2: SGHTA, FQGTGA. The DNA of the CDR3 is TGTGCCAGCAGCTTATTGTGGCAGGGCTACAATGAGCAGTTCTTC. It translates to CASSLLWQGYNEQFF. The full variable domain, with the rest looked up from reference TRBV7-3 and TRBJ2-1, is GAGVSQTPSNKVTEKGKYVELRCDPISGHTALYWYRQSLGQGPEFLIYFQGTGAADDSGLPNDRFFAVRPEGSVSTLKIQRTERGDSAVYLCASSLLWQGYNEQFFGPGTRLTVL.

The chain uses TRBV5-1 and TRBJ2-3, with 14 nucleotides matching TRBD2. The germline gives CDR1 SGHRS, CDR2 YFSETQ. Trimming took 4 bases from V and 4 from J; bases not matched to a gene: 2. The CDR3 totals 15 residues. Here the CDR3 DNA reads TGCGCCAGCAGCACGGGACTAGCGGGGGCAGATACGCAGTATTTT. This codes for CASSTGLAGADTQYF.

V usage is TRBV5-4 and J usage is TRBJ2-1, with 9 bases matching TRBD2. The CDR3 is made up of 16 amino acids. Germline loops: CDR1 SGHNT, CDR2 YYREEE (reference sequence). V lost 0 bases, J lost 0 bases, and 1 base stayed unmatched. CDR3 in amino acids: CASSLGLAVSYNEQFF. Written as DNA, the CDR3 is TGTGCCAGCAGCTTGGGACTAGCGGTCTCCTACAATGAGCAGTTCTTC.

This clone has just one count. V and J are TRBV6-5 and TRBJ1-1; unclear D gene. V was shortened by 5 bases and J by 2 bases, with 15 bases between the two germline ends. The CDR3 is made up of 15 amino acids. Germline-derived CDR1 and CDR2 are MNHEY and SVGAGI. The CDR3 region is CASSPADTLNTEAFF. CDR3 in DNA: TGTGCCAGCAGTCCCGCCGACACCCTAAACACTGAAGCTTTCTTT.

The chain combines TRBV29-1 with TRBJ2-3, with TRBD2 matching 9 bases. Germline CDR1 is SQVTM and CDR2 is ANQGSEA. With V trimmed by 7 bases and J by 3 bases, 14 bases remained unmatched. This CDR3 region has 16 residues. The CDR3 DNA follows: TGCAGCGCCCCTGTGGAGGCTAGCGGGAAGACAGATACGCAGTATTTT. Its protein product is CSAPVEASGKTDTQYF.

This sequence joins TRBV7-8 and TRBJ2-2; D is undetermined. The germline V and J ends were trimmed by 1 base and 6 bases, with 9 bases remaining between them. The CDR3 extends over 14 amino acids. Germline CDR1 is SGHVS and CDR2 is FQNEAQ. CDR3 amino acids: CASSLELSAGELFF. In DNA, the CDR3 is TGTGCCAGCAGCTTAGAACTATCGGCCGGGGAGCTGTTTTTT.

This chain connects TRBV18 to TRBJ1-3; the D gene is possibly TRBD1 (6 bases). V gave up 3 bases and J gave up 1 base, with 13 bases separating them. The CDR3 loop spans 16 amino acids. From germline, CDR1 is KGHSH and CDR2 LQKENI. This CDR3 is CASSPWGQGSGNTIYF. CDR3 nucleotide sequence: TGTGCCAGCTCACCGTGGGGGCAAGGGTCTGGAAACACCATATATTTT.

J is TRBJ2-1 and V is TRBV29-1, with D possibly TRBD2 on 7 matching bases. Trimming cost V 8 bases and J 3 bases, with 23 bases left between them. Looked up from germline, CDR1 is SQVTM and CDR2 is ANQGSEA. The CDR3 runs to 16 residues. The CDR3 region has the DNA TGCAGCTGCCGGGGGGCGATTGACCAGGACTACAATGAGCAGTTCTTC. Its translation: CSCRGAIDQDYNEQFF.

J is TRBJ2-3 and V is TRBV9; D is possibly TRBD2 (5 bases). In germline, CDR1 is SGDLS, CDR2 YYNGEE. Trimming cost V 0 bases and J 0 bases, with 8 bases left between them. This CDR3 has 15 residues. In nucleotides, the CDR3 is TGTGCCAGCAGCGTAGGGCGGGCAAGCACAGATACGCAGTATTTT. Its translation: CASSVGRASTDTQYF.

The chain employs TRBV7-2 and TRBJ1-2; perhaps TRBD1 as D (5 bases). Trimming removed 5 bases from V and 4 bases from J, with 17 bases in between. Germline V gene sequence: CDR1 SGHTA, CDR2 FQGNSA. This CDR3 spans 15 amino acids. This CDR3 is CASSLRAWVGYGYTF. Here the CDR3 DNA reads TGTGCCAGCAGCCTCAGGGCGTGGGTTGGCTATGGCTACACCTTC.

This clone was observed a handful of times. V and J are TRBV29-1 and TRBJ1-3; D is unresolved. Trimming took 5 bases from V and 2 from J, leaving 4 bases between them. The CDR3 length is 11 residues. Germline lookup yields CDR1 SQVTM and CDR2 ANQGSEA. The CDR3 reads CSVNTGNTIYF. CDR3 nucleotides: TGCAGCGTTAACACTGGAAACACCATATATTTT.

The genes are TRBV27 and TRBJ2-7, with 7 bases fitting TRBD1. CDR3 length: 15 amino acids. V trimming: 4 bases; J trimming: 0 bases; junction bases outside the gene matches: 6. Germline loops: CDR1 MNHEY, CDR2 SMNVEV (reference sequence). Written as DNA, the CDR3 is TGTGCCAGCAGTTACCGGACAGGACGCTCCTACGAGCAGTACTTC. This translates into CASSYRTGRSYEQYF.

The chain carries TRBV7-9 and TRBJ2-3; 8 nucleotides match TRBD2. Losses at the gene ends were 6 bases for V and 4 bases for J; bases not matched to a gene: 12. The CDR3 extends over 16 amino acids. Germline CDR1 is SEHNR and CDR2 is FQNEAQ (reference sequence). The CDR3 protein is CASRTTLAGSADTQYF. The CDR3 DNA is TGTGCCAGCAGAACCACGTTAGCGGGAAGCGCAGATACGCAGTATTTT.

The chain employs TRBV30 and TRBJ1-1; D is ambiguous. Germline assignment: CDR1 GTSNPN and CDR2 SVGIG (reference sequence). This CDR3 is 12 amino acids long. The V gene lost 3 bases and the J gene lost 4 bases, with 9 bases spanning the gap. The CDR3 nucleotides are TGTGCCTGGAGCACGGGAGGCACTGAAGCTTTCTTT. Its protein product is CAWSTGGTEAFF.

In this sample, this clone turned up once. The V call is TRBV2, the J call TRBJ1-2; D is perhaps TRBD1 (5 bases). Between the trimmed V and J ends, which lost 1 base and 2 bases, there was a span of 8 bases. Germline loops: CDR1 SNHLY, CDR2 FYNNEI. The CDR3 spans 14 residues. The CDR3 nucleotides read TGTGCCAGCAGTGAAGGGGCAGGGAACTATGGCTACACCTTC. Translation gives CASSEGAGNYGYTF.